Below are 28 T cell receptor beta chains sequenced from a single sample in a study of Graves' ophthalmopathy and Graves' hyperthyroidism. RNA transcripts were the source from which TCR beta CDR3 regions were amplified. Investigators did first-round RT-PCR with HTBI primers, then second-round multiplex PCR. A single record per CDR3 protein comes from TCRdb applying MiXCR to the multiplex PCR reads. The sample lists about 660,000 distinct CDR3 sequences; over 40% were seen once. The sample comprised peripheral blood. The receptors were sampled from an adult man with Graves' ophthalmopathy.

In this sample, this clonotype turned up a few times. This chain joins TRBV5-1 and TRBJ2-2; no reliable D call. The CDR3 is 14 residues long. The V end was cut by 0 bases, the J end by 7 bases, with 10 bases between. Germline assignment: CDR1 SGHRS and CDR2 YFSETQ. The chain's CDR3 is CASSLDPGNGELFF. The CDR3 coding sequence is TGCGCCAGCAGCTTGGACCCCGGCAACGGGGAGCTGTTTTTT.

CDR3 nucleotide sequence: TGCAGTGCTAGGCCTTGGGGGAGGGCTGAAGCTTTCTTT. This codes for CSARPWGRAEAFF. The gene calls are TRBV20-1 and TRBJ1-1; maybe TRBD1 (5 bases). Germline assignment: CDR1 DFQATT and CDR2 SNEGSKA (reference sequence). CDR3 size: 13 residues. V was pared by 3 bases and J by 6 bases, with 14 bases between.

Remarks on this clonotype: Sequence at one end of the junction differs from germline and may be a read error. This sequence joins TRBV10-3 and TRBJ2-7, with D perhaps TRBD1 or TRBD2 (6 bases each). CDR1 ENHRY and CDR2 SYGVKD come from the germline V gene. This CDR3 spans 11 amino acids. CDR3 in amino acids: CASSFGGGGNF. DNA of the CDR3: TGTGCCAGCAGTTTCGGGGGCGGTGGGAACTTC.

In the case of this clonotype: It may be a read error: a sequence one base away is much more abundant. The rearrangement uses TRBV7-3 and TRBJ2-7; 13 bases fit TRBD2. Trimming removed 4 bases from V and 2 bases from J; junction bases left unmatched: 2. The CDR3 has 15 amino acids. Germline loops: CDR1 SGHTA, CDR2 FQGTGA. CDR3 DNA sequence: TGTGCCAGCAGCTCAGGGACTAGCGGGGCCTACGAGCAGTACTTC. Translating it yields CASSSGTSGAYEQYF. Together with reference TRBV7-3 and TRBJ2-7, the CDR3 gives the full variable domain: GAGVSQTPSNKVTEKGKYVELRCDPISGHTALYWYRQSLGQGPEFLIYFQGTGAADDSGLPNDRFFAVRPEGSVSTLKIQRTERGDSAVYLCASSSGTSGAYEQYFGPGTRLTVT.

The table lists this clonotype with many counts. The rearrangement links TRBV9 to TRBJ2-5; 7 nucleotides line up with TRBD2. The trim removed 3 bases at V and 5 bases at J, leaving 7 bases unmatched. This CDR3 region has 14 residues. The germline CDR1 and CDR2 sequences are SGDLS and YYNGEE. CDR3 amino acids: CASSAGGLIETQYF. In DNA form, the CDR3 reads TGTGCCAGCAGCGCGGGGGGACTAATCGAGACCCAGTACTTC.

This clonotype occurred a few times. The chain carries TRBV5-8 and TRBJ2-5; 14 nucleotides match TRBD2. This CDR3 spans 16 amino acids. The V segment lost 0 bases and the J segment 5 bases; nucleotides outside the gene matches: 3. Germline lookup yields CDR1 SGHTS and CDR2 YDEGEE. The CDR3 region is CASSLGLAGGYETQYF. The CDR3, as DNA: TGTGCCAGCAGCTTGGGACTAGCGGGGGGGTACGAGACCCAGTACTTC.

This clonotype was detected many times. This chain connects TRBV29-1 to TRBJ2-7; no clear D. V gave up 1 base and J gave up 0 bases, with 13 bases separating them. Per germline, CDR1 SQVTM and CDR2 ANQGSEA. This CDR3 contains 15 residues. This CDR3 reads CSVEVGSKNSYEQYF. The DNA of the CDR3 is TGCAGCGTTGAAGTTGGAAGTAAAAACTCCTACGAGCAGTACTTC.

This clonotype was recorded once. J is TRBJ2-1 and V is TRBV10-3; D possibly corresponds to TRBD2 (5 bases). This CDR3 comprises 13 residues. V was shortened by 6 bases and J by 5 bases, with 11 bases between the two germline ends. Looked up from germline, CDR1 is ENHRY and CDR2 is SYGVKD. The CDR3 nucleotides are TGTGCCATCAGCCAAGCGGAGAACAATGAGCAGTTCTTC. Protein sequence: CAISQAENNEQFF.

The chain uses TRBV25-1 and TRBJ1-1, with 8 positions matching TRBD1. Trimming cost V 4 bases and J 3 bases; bases outside gene matches: 4. The germline V gene encodes CDR1 MGHDK and CDR2 SYGVNS. The CDR3 contains 14 residues. CDR3 DNA sequence: TGTGCCAGCAGTGCTACAGGGGGGCACACTGAAGCTTTCTTT. The encoded protein is CASSATGGHTEAFF.

This clonotype showed up many times. The chain employs TRBV5-8 and TRBJ1-2; the D is unclear. Germline V gene lookup returns CDR1 SGHTS and CDR2 YDEGEE. This CDR3 region has 13 residues. V dropped 4 bases and J dropped 2 bases, with 9 bases sitting between them. DNA for the CDR3: TGTGCCAGCAGCCCCGACCCGAACTATGGCTACACCTTC. Protein: CASSPDPNYGYTF.

This clonotype was detected only a few times. The chain combines TRBV27 with TRBJ2-6; D unresolved. Germline V CDR1 and CDR2: MNHEY, SMNVEV (reference sequence). This CDR3 has 16 amino acids. V lost 6 bases to trimming and J lost 0 bases, with 12 bases between them. CDR3 amino acids: CASSQPGTSGANVLTF. The CDR3, as DNA: TGTGCCAGCAGCCAACCAGGAACCTCTGGGGCCAACGTCCTGACTTTC.

This sequence joins TRBV14 and TRBJ1-3, with a possible D match to TRBD1 (5 bases). V gave up 1 base and J gave up 0 bases, with 10 bases separating them. This CDR3 has 16 residues. Germline values: CDR1 SGHDN, CDR2 FVKESK. Here the CDR3 DNA reads TGTGCCAGCAGCCAAGGGGGCCGCAACTCTGGAAACACCATATATTTT. This sequence encodes CASSQGGRNSGNTIYF.

This clonotype was counted only a few times. CDR3 residues: CSVAKEADTQYF. The CDR3 DNA sequence: TGCAGCGTGGCCAAAGAGGCAGATACGCAGTATTTT. V and J are TRBV29-1 and TRBJ2-3; D remains ambiguous. In germline, CDR1 is SQVTM, CDR2 ANQGSEA. Trimming stripped 6 bases from V and 4 bases from J, with 11 bases between. The CDR3 has 12 residues.

The chain has TRBV29-1 and TRBJ1-5, with a tentative D call TRBD1 (6 bases). V lost 7 bases and J lost 6, with 7 bases in between. This CDR3 comprises 10 residues. Per the germline V gene, CDR1 is SQVTM and CDR2 is ANQGSEA. The CDR3 DNA sequence: TGCAGCGAAGGGGGTCAGCCCCAGCATTTT. Protein sequence: CSEGGQPQHF.

The table lists this clonotype with a few counts. The chain is built from TRBV5-1 and TRBJ2-7; 7 positions agree with TRBD1. This CDR3 is built from 16 residues. Germline V gene data show CDR1 as SGHRS and CDR2 as YFSETQ. Germline trimming cut 4 bases from V and 7 bases from J; bases unmatched to any gene: 17. The CDR3 sequence: CASSDKGQVGFGEQYF. The CDR3, as DNA: TGCGCCAGCAGCGATAAAGGACAGGTGGGGTTCGGGGAGCAGTACTTC.

This clonotype has at least ten counts. The chain has TRBV4-1 and TRBJ2-5; perhaps TRBD2 as D (5 bases). V gave up 1 base and J gave up 9 bases, with 9 bases separating them. The length of the CDR3 is 12 residues. The germline V gene encodes CDR1 MGHRA and CDR2 YSYEKL. The CDR3 nucleotides read TGCGCCAGCAGCCAAGGGGAGAGGCCCCAGTACTTC. It is translated as CASSQGERPQYF.

Points on this clonotype: This clone may be a read error of a much larger clone one base away. The chain recombines TRBV7-9 with TRBJ1-1; D gene unclear. CDR1 is SEHNR, CDR2 FQNEAQ, per germline (reference sequence). The V gene lost 3 bases and the J gene lost 4 bases, with 9 bases spanning the gap. There are 13 residues in the CDR3. CDR3 nucleotides: TGTGCCAGCAGCTTGATAGCTCCCACTGAAGCTTTCTTT. The encoded protein is CASSLIAPTEAFF.

V usage is TRBV2 and J usage is TRBJ1-1, with TRBD1 matching over 9 bases. The CDR3 loop spans 14 amino acids. V lost 6 bases to trimming and J lost 4 bases; unmatched junction nucleotides: 6. The germline V gene encodes CDR1 SNHLY and CDR2 FYNNEI. CDR3 sequence: CASREGQGGTEAFF. For the CDR3, the DNA is TGTGCCAGCAGGGAGGGACAGGGAGGCACTGAAGCTTTCTTT.

The chain recombines TRBV11-2 with TRBJ1-1; D is uncertain. V shed 4 bases and J shed 1 base, with 25 bases lying between them. There are 19 residues in the CDR3. Germline CDR1 reads SGHAT; CDR2 reads FQNNGV. CDR3 region: CASSSYPSIGYPGNTEAFF. The DNA for the CDR3 is TGTGCCAGCAGCTCATACCCCTCCATAGGTTATCCAGGGAACACTGAAGCTTTCTTT. Filled out from reference TRBV11-2 and TRBJ1-1, the complete variable domain reads EAGVAQSPRYKIIEKRQSVAFWCNPISGHATLYWYQQILGQGPKLLIQFQNNGVVDDSQLPKDRFSAERLKGVDSTLKIQPAKLEDSAVYLCASSSYPSIGYPGNTEAFFGQGTRLTVV.

J is TRBJ1-1 and V is TRBV11-2; no reliable D call. Germline V gene lookup returns CDR1 SGHAT and CDR2 FQNNGV. CDR3 length equals 15 residues. V was cut by 1 base and J by 4 bases, with 13 bases left in between. The CDR3 region is CASSLVRVSITEAFF. Written as DNA, the CDR3 is TGTGCCAGCAGCTTAGTTCGGGTGTCGATCACTGAAGCTTTCTTT.

The chain joins TRBV5-4 to TRBJ1-1; weak D call: TRBD1 (6 bases). The V and J ends lost 7 bases and 10 bases respectively, with 26 bases between them. CDR3 length equals 15 residues. Per germline, CDR1 SGHNT and CDR2 YYREEE (reference sequence). The CDR3 nucleotides are TGTGCCAGCCGATTGGCGGGGGCCCGTTTGGGTGGAGCTTTCTTT. This gives the protein CASRLAGARLGGAFF.

The chain joins TRBV9 to TRBJ1-5; D gene unclear. Trimming cost V 7 bases and J 8 bases, with 19 bases left between them. The CDR3 consists of 14 residues. Germline V gene sequence: CDR1 SGDLS, CDR2 YYNGEE. The DNA for the CDR3 is TGTGCCAGCTCACGGACGCAGGCTAAGGAGCCCCAGCATTTT. Protein product: CASSRTQAKEPQHF.

V usage is TRBV12-3 or TRBV12-4 and J usage is TRBJ1-2; D gene uncertain. V lost 2 bases to trimming and J lost 9 bases, with 13 bases between them. This CDR3 has 13 amino acids. The CDR3 coding sequence is TGTGCCAGCAGTTTATCGGAAGAAAGTCGCTACACCTTC. Translating gives CASSLSEESRYTF.

J is TRBJ2-2 and V is TRBV10-3; D is perhaps TRBD1 (6 bases). The germline gives CDR1 ENHRY, CDR2 SYGVKD. V was pared by 8 bases and J by 5 bases, with 18 bases between. This CDR3 region has 15 residues. The CDR3, as DNA: TGTGCCATCTTGTTCCCCCTGGGGGCTACCGGGGAGCTGTTTTTT. This encodes CAILFPLGATGELFF.

The genes are TRBV5-1 and TRBJ1-2; D is unclear. The CDR3 is 16 amino acids. V gave up 0 bases and J gave up 0 bases, with 12 bases separating them. CDR1 is SGHRS and CDR2 is YFSETQ in the germline V gene. The CDR3 DNA is TGCGCCAGCAGCTTGGGATTTAACCAAGCTAACTATGGCTACACCTTC. This translates into CASSLGFNQANYGYTF.

This clonotype came up many times. The rearrangement joins TRBV10-3 to TRBJ1-4, with 7 nucleotides matching TRBD1. Germline CDR1 reads ENHRY; CDR2 reads SYGVKD. The CDR3 length is 15 residues. The V gene end was trimmed by 0 bases and the J gene end by 6 bases; junction bases not matched to a gene: 4. The CDR3 reads CAISESGTAYEKLFF. For the CDR3, the DNA is TGTGCCATCAGTGAGTCGGGGACAGCTTATGAAAAACTGTTTTTT.

Ten or more counts support this clonotype. The chain recombines TRBV2 with TRBJ2-2, with 10 bases identical to TRBD1. The germline CDR1 and CDR2 sequences are SNHLY and FYNNEI. The junction had 7 bases not matched to a gene; V was cut back by 7 bases and J by 5 bases. The CDR3 runs 15 residues. CDR3 in amino acids: CASTQRDRGTGELFF. CDR3 DNA: TGTGCCAGCACTCAGCGGGACAGGGGTACCGGGGAGCTGTTTTTT.

The rearrangement links TRBV12-5 to TRBJ1-1, with unresolved D. Per germline, CDR1 LGHNT and CDR2 FRNRAP. This CDR3 has 13 residues. V dropped 5 bases and J dropped 3 bases, with 10 bases sitting between them. The CDR3, as DNA: TGTGCTAGTGGTCCGAGGGTGTACACTGAAGCTTTCTTT. Amino acid sequence: CASGPRVYTEAFF.